Listed below are T cell receptor beta chains from one sample, sequenced in a study of a mutant IDH1 vaccine in newly diagnosed glioma. These receptors' targets are unknown. Repertoires were generated with immunoSEQ multiplex PCR, while TCRdb's copy carries only in-frame clones and drops some. Of 25,000 to 35,000 clones in the sample, more than 80% were seen once. The starting material was PBMCs, obtained from a glioma patient whose treatment included an IDH1 peptide vaccine. The receptor set was obtained from a man younger than 35 with glioma. CDR3s include the opening cysteine and the closing phenylalanine or tryptophan. The D gene is left open where the match is weak. Only some rows state a clone size, as once, few, many or a class for expanded clones.

v_gene: TRBV18; j_gene: TRBJ2-5; abundance: NA; d_gene: NA; CDR3aa: CASSPSYQETQYF; CDR3nt: TGTGCCAGCTCACCTTCGTACCAAGAGACCCAGTACTTC
v_gene: TRBV7-9; j_gene: TRBJ2-5; abundance: NA; d_gene: NA; CDR3aa: CASSLAAGTETQYF; CDR3nt: TGTGCCAGCAGCTTAGCGGCAGGGACAGAGACCCAGTACTTC
v_gene: TRBV2; j_gene: TRBJ1-1; abundance: NA; d_gene: NA; CDR3aa: CASSGGESSEAFF; CDR3nt: TGTGCCAGCAGTGGGGGAGAGTCGTCTGAAGCTTTCTTT
v_gene: TRBV29-1; j_gene: TRBJ2-3; abundance: NA; d_gene: TRBD2; CDR3aa: CSVDPSGSWGSPDTQYF; CDR3nt: TGCAGCGTTGATCCTAGCGGGAGTTGGGGGAGTCCAGATACGCAGTATTTT
v_gene: TRBV6-5; j_gene: TRBJ2-1; abundance: NA; d_gene: NA; CDR3aa: CASSLGFYNEQFF; CDR3nt: TGTGCCAGCAGTTTGGGGTTCTACAATGAGCAGTTCTTC
v_gene: TRBV14; j_gene: TRBJ1-1; abundance: NA; d_gene: NA; CDR3aa: CASSQGRNTEAFF; CDR3nt: TGTGCCAGCAGCCAGGGGAGAAACACTGAAGCTTTCTTT
v_gene: TRBV19; j_gene: TRBJ2-1; abundance: NA; d_gene: NA; CDR3aa: CASSRDSYNEQFF; CDR3nt: TGTGCCAGTAGTAGGGACTCCTACAATGAGCAGTTCTTC
v_gene: TRBV7-2; j_gene: TRBJ2-2; abundance: NA; d_gene: TRBD2; CDR3aa: CASSLRLARNTGELFF; CDR3nt: TGTGCCAGCAGCCTACGACTAGCGCGCAACACCGGGGAGCTGTTTTTT
v_gene: TRBV19; j_gene: TRBJ1-1; abundance: few; d_gene: NA; CDR3aa: CASSIGGGGPEAFF; CDR3nt: TGTGCCAGTAGCATAGGAGGGGGGGGCCCCGAAGCTTTCTTT
v_gene: TRBV7-2; j_gene: TRBJ1-5; abundance: NA; d_gene: NA; CDR3aa: CASSPDPGQPQHF; CDR3nt: TGTGCCAGCAGCCCCGACCCGGGCCAGCCCCAGCATTTT
v_gene: TRBV29-1; j_gene: TRBJ2-7; abundance: once; d_gene: NA; CDR3aa: CSARISYEQYF; CDR3nt: TGCAGCGCCCGGATCTCCTACGAGCAGTACTTC
v_gene: TRBV4-2; j_gene: TRBJ2-2; abundance: NA; d_gene: TRBD2; CDR3aa: CASSQDLGTRAGELFF; CDR3nt: TGTGCCAGCAGCCAAGATCTTGGGACTAGAGCCGGGGAGCTGTTTTTT
v_gene: TRBV10-3; j_gene: TRBJ1-4; abundance: NA; d_gene: TRBD1; CDR3aa: CAISAGQAGDEKLFF; CDR3nt: TGTGCCATCAGTGCCGGACAGGCCGGCGATGAAAAACTGTTTTTT
v_gene: TRBV2; j_gene: TRBJ2-3; abundance: NA; d_gene: TRBD1; CDR3aa: CASSEAAGGYTQYF; CDR3nt: TGTGCCAGCAGTGAGGCCGCAGGGGGATATACGCAGTATTTT
v_gene: TRBV30; j_gene: TRBJ2-2; abundance: NA; d_gene: NA; CDR3aa: CAWMGNGELFF; CDR3nt: TGTGCCTGGATGGGTAACGGGGAGCTGTTTTTT
v_gene: TRBV5-6; j_gene: TRBJ1-1; abundance: NA; d_gene: TRBD1; CDR3aa: CASSWTGRNTEAFF; CDR3nt: TGTGCCAGCAGCTGGACAGGGCGGAACACTGAAGCTTTCTTT
v_gene: TRBV6-1; j_gene: TRBJ2-1; abundance: NA; d_gene: TRBD2; CDR3aa: CASGRETHNEQFF; CDR3nt: TGTGCCAGCGGGCGGGAGACCCACAATGAGCAGTTCTTC
v_gene: TRBV5-5; j_gene: TRBJ2-7; abundance: NA; d_gene: NA; CDR3aa: CASSPRSSTTYEQYF; CDR3nt: TGTGCCAGCAGCCCCAGGAGTAGCACCACGTACGAGCAGTACTTC
v_gene: TRBV6-1; j_gene: TRBJ2-5; abundance: NA; d_gene: TRBD1; CDR3aa: CASSEWGSGGAETQYF; CDR3nt: TGTGCCAGCAGTGAATGGGGGTCAGGGGGCGCGGAGACCCAGTACTTC
v_gene: TRBV4-3; j_gene: TRBJ2-7; abundance: NA; d_gene: TRBD1; CDR3aa: CASSPGQGPSYEQYF; CDR3nt: TGCGCCAGCAGCCCAGGACAGGGCCCCTCCTACGAGCAGTACTTC
v_gene: TRBV5-1; j_gene: TRBJ1-3; abundance: NA; d_gene: NA; CDR3aa: CASSLGSSGNTIYF; CDR3nt: TGCGCCAGCAGCTTGGGGAGCTCTGGAAACACCATATATTTT
v_gene: TRBV7-2; j_gene: TRBJ2-2; abundance: NA; d_gene: NA; CDR3aa: CASSVTRLGGELFF; CDR3nt: TGTGCCAGCAGCGTCACCCGACTTGGTGGGGAGCTGTTTTTT
v_gene: TRBV30; j_gene: TRBJ2-3; abundance: NA; d_gene: TRBD2; CDR3aa: CAWVKRVLAGGSPDTQYF; CDR3nt: TGTGCCTGGGTAAAAAGGGTACTAGCGGGAGGATCCCCAGATACGCAGTATTTT
v_gene: TRBV5-1; j_gene: TRBJ1-2; abundance: NA; d_gene: NA; CDR3aa: CASRRTSDYGYTF; CDR3nt: TGCGCCAGCAGACGGACTTCAGACTATGGCTACACCTTC
v_gene: TRBV7-2; j_gene: TRBJ2-2; abundance: NA; d_gene: NA; CDR3aa: CASSFANTGELFF; CDR3nt: TGTGCCAGCAGCTTCGCGAACACCGGGGAGCTGTTTTTT
v_gene: TRBV7-9; j_gene: TRBJ2-3; abundance: once; d_gene: NA; CDR3aa: CASSLATSYTDTQYF; CDR3nt: TGTGCCAGCAGCTTGGCGACTAGTTACACAGATACGCAGTATTTT
v_gene: TRBV6-1; j_gene: TRBJ2-7; abundance: NA; d_gene: TRBD1; CDR3aa: CASRTGGSYEQYF; CDR3nt: TGTGCCAGCAGGACAGGGGGCAGCTACGAGCAGTACTTC
v_gene: TRBV6-5; j_gene: TRBJ1-1; abundance: NA; d_gene: NA; CDR3aa: CASRPGRGNTEAFF; CDR3nt: TGTGCCAGCAGGCCAGGGAGGGGGAACACTGAAGCTTTCTTT
v_gene: TRBV6-8; j_gene: TRBJ2-1; abundance: few; d_gene: TRBD2; CDR3aa: CASSYPGLAYNEQFF; CDR3nt: TGTGCCAGCAGTTACCCGGGACTAGCCTACAATGAGCAGTTCTTC
v_gene: TRBV30; j_gene: TRBJ1-1; abundance: NA; d_gene: NA; CDR3aa: CAWSAQLNTEAFF; CDR3nt: TGTGCCTGGAGTGCGCAGCTGAACACTGAAGCTTTCTTT
v_gene: TRBV19; j_gene: TRBJ1-1; abundance: NA; d_gene: NA; CDR3aa: CASSKPGRTNTEAFF; CDR3nt: TGTGCCAGTAGTAAACCGGGACGGACGAACACTGAAGCTTTCTTT
v_gene: TRBV19; j_gene: TRBJ2-7; abundance: NA; d_gene: TRBD2; CDR3aa: CASSISITSGRNEQYF; CDR3nt: TGTGCCAGTAGTATCAGTATCACTAGCGGGAGAAACGAGCAGTACTTC
v_gene: TRBV19; j_gene: TRBJ2-1; abundance: NA; d_gene: TRBD2; CDR3aa: CASSAYALAGGNNEQFF; CDR3nt: TGTGCCAGTAGTGCCTACGCCCTAGCGGGTGGGAACAATGAGCAGTTCTTC
v_gene: TRBV6-6; j_gene: TRBJ2-2; abundance: NA; d_gene: NA; CDR3aa: CASSYPAGNTGELFF; CDR3nt: TGTGCCAGCAGTTACCCAGCGGGGAACACCGGGGAGCTGTTTTTT
v_gene: TRBV30; j_gene: TRBJ1-1; abundance: once; d_gene: NA; CDR3aa: CAWSVSIRVGTEAFF; CDR3nt: TGTGCCTGGAGTGTCAGTATCAGGGTCGGGACTGAAGCTTTCTTT
v_gene: TRBV19; j_gene: TRBJ1-2; abundance: few; d_gene: NA; CDR3aa: CASSIGTGRGDGYTF; CDR3nt: TGTGCCAGTAGTATAGGCACGGGCAGGGGCGATGGCTACACCTTC
v_gene: TRBV5-4; j_gene: TRBJ2-7; abundance: NA; d_gene: TRBD2; CDR3aa: CASSLGTSGPYEQYF; CDR3nt: TGTGCCAGCAGCTTGGGGACTAGCGGCCCCTACGAGCAGTACTTC
v_gene: TRBV2; j_gene: TRBJ1-1; abundance: NA; d_gene: NA; CDR3aa: CASSGVTTYWTEAFF; CDR3nt: TGTGCCAGCAGTGGTGTCACGACGTATTGGACTGAAGCTTTCTTT
v_gene: TRBV27; j_gene: TRBJ2-7; abundance: NA; d_gene: NA; CDR3aa: CASSLSAQDEQYF; CDR3nt: TGTGCCAGCAGTTTATCGGCACAGGACGAGCAGTACTTC
v_gene: TRBV7-2; j_gene: TRBJ2-2; abundance: NA; d_gene: TRBD1; CDR3aa: CASSEGTAVTGELFF; CDR3nt: TGTGCCAGCAGCGAAGGGACAGCAGTGACCGGGGAGCTGTTTTTT
v_gene: TRBV6-5; j_gene: TRBJ1-2; abundance: NA; d_gene: TRBD1; CDR3aa: CASSPTGYGYTF; CDR3nt: TGTGCCAGCAGTCCGACAGGGTATGGCTACACCTTC
v_gene: TRBV19; j_gene: TRBJ1-1; abundance: NA; d_gene: TRBD1; CDR3aa: CASTETGGTEAFF; CDR3nt: TGTGCCAGTACTGAAACAGGGGGCACTGAAGCTTTCTTT
v_gene: TRBV28; j_gene: TRBJ1-4; abundance: NA; d_gene: TRBD1; CDR3aa: CASSLGWDRSEPFF; CDR3nt: TGTGCCAGCAGTTTAGGGTGGGACAGGTCCGAACCGTTTTTT
v_gene: TRBV6-5; j_gene: TRBJ1-2; abundance: NA; d_gene: NA; CDR3aa: CASSRPGVNYGYTF; CDR3nt: TGTGCCAGCAGTCGCCCCGGGGTTAACTATGGCTACACCTTC
v_gene: TRBV19; j_gene: TRBJ1-1; abundance: NA; d_gene: NA; CDR3aa: CASSHPGTPMNTEAFF; CDR3nt: TGTGCCAGTAGTCACCCCGGGACACCAATGAACACTGAAGCTTTCTTT
v_gene: TRBV5-6; j_gene: TRBJ2-7; abundance: few; d_gene: NA; CDR3aa: CASSSLTYEQYF; CDR3nt: TGTGCCAGCAGCTCCCTGACATACGAGCAGTACTTC
v_gene: TRBV19; j_gene: TRBJ1-2; abundance: NA; d_gene: TRBD1; CDR3aa: CASSTPGQGNYGYTF; CDR3nt: TGTGCCAGTAGTACTCCAGGACAGGGTAACTATGGCTACACCTTC
v_gene: TRBV9; j_gene: TRBJ2-6; abundance: NA; d_gene: TRBD2; CDR3aa: CASSRRLAGGGGSGANVLTF; CDR3nt: TGTGCCAGCAGCCGCCGACTAGCGGGAGGCGGTGGCTCTGGGGCCAACGTCCTGACTTTC
v_gene: TRBV19; j_gene: TRBJ1-5; abundance: NA; d_gene: TRBD1; CDR3aa: CASTPIDRGLNQPQHF; CDR3nt: TGTGCCAGTACCCCTATAGACAGGGGCCTCAATCAGCCCCAGCATTTT
v_gene: TRBV5-1; j_gene: TRBJ2-1; abundance: NA; d_gene: NA; CDR3aa: CASSLVGGGEQFF; CDR3nt: TGCGCCAGCAGCTTGGTGGGGGGCGGTGAGCAGTTCTTC
v_gene: TRBV6-1; j_gene: TRBJ2-5; abundance: NA; d_gene: NA; CDR3aa: CASSFGMGETQYF; CDR3nt: TGTGCCAGCAGTTTTGGGATGGGGGAGACCCAGTACTTC
v_gene: TRBV27; j_gene: TRBJ2-1; abundance: once; d_gene: NA; CDR3aa: CASSLIDIRGRINEQFF; CDR3nt: TGTGCCAGCAGTTTAATCGACATTCGGGGGCGAATCAATGAGCAGTTCTTC
v_gene: TRBV19; j_gene: TRBJ2-1; abundance: NA; d_gene: TRBD2; CDR3aa: CASGVGLAGWGEQFF; CDR3nt: TGTGCCAGTGGCGTGGGGCTAGCGGGATGGGGTGAGCAGTTCTTC
v_gene: TRBV29-1; j_gene: TRBJ2-1; abundance: NA; d_gene: TRBD2; CDR3aa: CSVEGGLGDEQFF; CDR3nt: TGCAGCGTTGAAGGTGGACTAGGGGATGAGCAGTTCTTC
v_gene: TRBV19; j_gene: TRBJ1-1; abundance: NA; d_gene: NA; CDR3aa: CASKEGFTEAFF; CDR3nt: TGTGCCAGTAAGGAGGGATTCACTGAAGCTTTCTTT